The 11 T cell receptor beta chains listed next were all sequenced from one sample in a study of blood T cell repertoires in COVID-19. The repertoire was sequenced with immunoSEQ multiplex PCR; TCRdb's copy has only in-frame clones and lacks some. The table has 200,000 to 250,000 clones, over 80% seen once. Sequencing was performed on PBMCs or T cells enriched from blood (not recorded which). These receptors all come from a woman in her forties who had recovered from COVID-19.

V gene TRBV6-2 or TRBV6-3 combines with J gene TRBJ2-1, with 8 bases that match TRBD2. Trimming removed 2 bases from V and 2 bases from J; junction bases left unmatched: 5. The CDR3 has 16 residues. The V gene's germline CDR1 is MNHEY and CDR2 SVGEGT. CDR3 in amino acids: CASSYISGSPYNEQFF. Here the CDR3 DNA reads TGTGCCAGCAGTTACATCAGCGGGAGCCCCTACAATGAGCAGTTCTTC.

In this sample, this clone turned up once. The chain joins TRBV27 to TRBJ2-2, with D unresolved. Trimming removed 2 bases at V and 5 bases at J, with 9 bases between. Looked up from germline, CDR1 is MNHEY and CDR2 is SMNVEV (reference sequence). The CDR3 runs to 14 residues. Here the CDR3 reads CASSLIFQTGELFF. The CDR3 nucleotides are TGTGCCAGCAGTTTAATTTTTCAGACCGGGGAGCTGTTTTTT.

The chain links TRBV25-1 to TRBJ2-7; D perhaps matches TRBD2 (6 bases). The CDR3 is 15 amino acids. V gave up 4 bases and J gave up 1 base, with 14 bases separating them. Germline V gene data show CDR1 as MGHDK and CDR2 as SYGVNS. For the CDR3, the DNA is TGTGCCAGCAGTGGGGCGGGAAGCGAATCCTACGAGCAGTACTTC. The encoded protein is CASSGAGSESYEQYF.

The table lists this clone with a count of one. The chain carries TRBV10-3 and TRBJ2-3; D might be TRBD2 (6 bases). The CDR3 length is 13 residues. From germline, CDR1 is ENHRY and CDR2 SYGVKD. Trimming removed 4 bases from V and 1 base from J, with 6 bases in between. CDR3: CAISGEGTDTQYF. The CDR3 DNA is TGTGCCATCAGTGGGGAGGGCACAGATACGCAGTATTTT.

The chain employs TRBV30 and TRBJ2-3, with D possibly matching TRBD2 (6 bases). Germline CDR1 is GTSNPN and CDR2 is SVGIG (reference sequence). The CDR3 has 15 residues. V was trimmed by 0 bases and J by 0 bases, leaving 10 bases between them. The chain's CDR3 is CAWSVLAASTDTQYF. CDR3 in DNA: TGTGCCTGGAGTGTACTAGCAGCTAGCACAGATACGCAGTATTTT.

The V gene is TRBV28, the J gene TRBJ1-2, with 7 bases lining up with TRBD1. J was trimmed by 3 bases and V by 4 bases; bases with no gene match: 11. The CDR3 has 16 amino acids. The germline gives CDR1 MDHEN, CDR2 SYDVKM. The CDR3, as DNA: TGTGCCAGCAGTTCGCCGACAGGGCGATGGGACTATGGCTACACCTTC. Encoded protein: CASSSPTGRWDYGYTF.

This sequence joins TRBV5-4 and TRBJ1-2, with D tentatively TRBD1 (5 bases). The germline V gene has CDR1 SGHNT and CDR2 YYREEE (reference sequence). V shed 4 bases and J shed 5 bases, with 12 bases lying between them. This CDR3 comprises 13 residues. CDR3 nucleotides: TGTGCCAGCAGCCCCCGGGACTCATATGGCTACACCTTC. Amino acid sequence: CASSPRDSYGYTF. Filled out from reference TRBV5-4 and TRBJ1-2, the complete variable domain reads ETGVTQSPTHLIKTRGQQVTLRCSSQSGHNTVSWYQQALGQGPQFIFQYYREEENGRGNFPPRFSGLQFPNYSSELNVNALELDDSALYLCASSPRDSYGYTFGSGTRLTVV.

This clone was seen a single time. Sequence at one end of the junction differs from germline and may be a read error. This rearrangement joins TRBV6-6 to TRBJ1-1; D might be TRBD1 (6 bases). From germline, CDR1 is MNHNY and CDR2 SVGAGI (reference sequence). CDR3 length: 15 residues. The CDR3 sequence is CASRYLSRGNTEAFF. CDR3 coding DNA: TGTGCCAGCAGATACTTATCCAGGGGGAACACTGAAGCTTTCTTT.

This sequence joins TRBV11-1 and TRBJ2-5, with D perhaps TRBD2 (5 bases). V dropped 2 bases and J dropped 4 bases, with 17 bases sitting between them. CDR1 and CDR2 (germline): SGHAT, FQDESV (reference sequence). This CDR3 has 16 amino acids. In nucleotides, the CDR3 is TGTGCCAGCAGCTTACGGTCGGGAAAGGTTCGAGAGACCCAGTACTTC. This codes for CASSLRSGKVRETQYF.

The chain has TRBV5-1 and TRBJ2-2, with 7 nucleotides matching TRBD2. V lost 5 bases, J lost 3 bases, and 7 bases stayed unmatched. Germline lookup yields CDR1 SGHRS and CDR2 YFSETQ. This CDR3 is built from 15 residues. In DNA form, the CDR3 reads TGCGCCAGCAGGTCCGGGACTACTGACACCGGGGAGCTGTTTTTT. Translating gives CASRSGTTDTGELFF.

The chain links TRBV4-1 to TRBJ2-5; 12 nucleotides agree with TRBD2. The junction had 3 bases not matched to a gene; V was cut back by 5 bases and J by 5 bases. CDR1 is MGHRA and CDR2 is YSYEKL in the germline V gene. The CDR3 has 14 residues. The CDR3 bases are TGCGCCAGCAGCGACCTAGCGGGGGGGGAGACCCAGTACTTC. Amino acid sequence: CASSDLAGGETQYF.